These T cell receptor beta chains were read from a single sample in a study of cytomegalovirus exposure and HLA in healthy donors. The repertoire was sequenced with immunoSEQ multiplex PCR; TCRdb's copy has only in-frame clones and lacks some. The sample has about 150,000 clones; approximately 88% are singletons. The specimen was PBMCs. The receptors stem from a woman under 30 in good health and CMV-seronegative. CDR3s include the opening cysteine and the closing phenylalanine or tryptophan. D genes are given only for firm matches. Expanded clones are given a class, and other clones once, few, many or no size at all.

j_gene: TRBJ2-1; d_gene: TRBD2; abundance: -; v_gene: TRBV5-1; CDR3nt: TGCGCCAGCGGTGGGGCGGGGGGGAGCTCCTACAATGAGCAGTTCTTC; CDR3aa: CASGGAGGSSYNEQFF
j_gene: TRBJ1-4; d_gene: -; abundance: -; v_gene: TRBV25-1; CDR3nt: TGTGCCAGCAGTGAATATAAACCGGGACATAATGAAAAACTGTTTTTT; CDR3aa: CASSEYKPGHNEKLFF
j_gene: TRBJ1-5; d_gene: TRBD1; abundance: -; v_gene: TRBV4-1; CDR3nt: TGCGCCAGCAGCCATCGACAGGGGGCTCAACAGCCCCAGCATTTT; CDR3aa: CASSHRQGAQQPQHF
j_gene: TRBJ1-4; d_gene: TRBD1; abundance: -; v_gene: TRBV19; CDR3nt: TGTGCCAGTAGCCAGGGGGTTACAACTAATGAAAAACTGTTTTTT; CDR3aa: CASSQGVTTNEKLFF
j_gene: TRBJ2-7; d_gene: TRBD1; abundance: once; v_gene: TRBV5-6; CDR3nt: TGTGCCAGCAGCAGGGACAGGTCTTACGAGCAGTACTTC; CDR3aa: CASSRDRSYEQYF
j_gene: TRBJ2-7; d_gene: TRBD1; abundance: -; v_gene: TRBV11-3; CDR3nt: TGTGCCAGCAGTAGGGGACAGGGATCCTACGAGCAGTACTTC; CDR3aa: CASSRGQGSYEQYF
j_gene: TRBJ2-1; d_gene: -; abundance: -; v_gene: TRBV28; CDR3nt: TGTGCCAGCAGTATATACACCCTCAATGAGCAGTTCTTC; CDR3aa: CASSIYTLNEQFF
j_gene: TRBJ2-7; d_gene: TRBD1; abundance: -; v_gene: TRBV4-1; CDR3nt: TGCGCCAGCAGCCCGACAGGGGCAACCTACGAGCAGTACTTC; CDR3aa: CASSPTGATYEQYF
j_gene: TRBJ1-2; d_gene: TRBD1; abundance: -; v_gene: TRBV4-1; CDR3nt: TGCGCCAGCAGCCAAGACGCAAACAGGGGGCTCTATGGCTACACCTTC; CDR3aa: CASSQDANRGLYGYTF
j_gene: TRBJ1-4; d_gene: -; abundance: -; v_gene: TRBV19; CDR3nt: TGTGCCAGTAGTATCGGCAGGGTCGGAACTAATGAAAAACTGTTTTTT; CDR3aa: CASSIGRVGTNEKLFF
j_gene: TRBJ1-1; d_gene: TRBD1; abundance: few; v_gene: TRBV5-5; CDR3nt: TGTGCCAGCAGTTACACAGGGGGAGTGAGCACTGAAGCTTTCTTT; CDR3aa: CASSYTGGVSTEAFF
j_gene: TRBJ2-6; d_gene: -; abundance: -; v_gene: TRBV5-4; CDR3nt: TGTGCCAGCAGCTTGGGGGGCGACTCCTCTGGGGCCAACGTCCTGACTTTC; CDR3aa: CASSLGGDSSGANVLTF
j_gene: TRBJ1-2; d_gene: TRBD1; abundance: -; v_gene: TRBV7-9; CDR3nt: TGTGCCAGCAGCTTTCCCACCCGGACAGGGGACAACTATGGCTACACCTTC; CDR3aa: CASSFPTRTGDNYGYTF
j_gene: TRBJ2-3; d_gene: TRBD2; abundance: -; v_gene: TRBV15; CDR3nt: TGTGCCACCAGCACTCCGGGGGGGTCCACACTCACAGATACGCAGTATTTT; CDR3aa: CATSTPGGSTLTDTQYF
j_gene: TRBJ2-4; d_gene: -; abundance: -; v_gene: TRBV11-2; CDR3nt: TGTGCCAGCAGCTTATCTACTGCCTTCAAAAACATTCAGTACTTC; CDR3aa: CASSLSTAFKNIQYF
j_gene: TRBJ2-2; d_gene: -; abundance: -; v_gene: TRBV7-2; CDR3nt: TGTGCCAGCAGCTTAGAGGCTAGCAGGAACACCGGGGAGCTGTTTTTT; CDR3aa: CASSLEASRNTGELFF
j_gene: TRBJ2-3; d_gene: TRBD1; abundance: -; v_gene: TRBV11-3; CDR3nt: TGTGCCAGCAGCTTAGGACAGGGATACACAGATACGCAGTATTTT; CDR3aa: CASSLGQGYTDTQYF
j_gene: TRBJ2-1; d_gene: TRBD2; abundance: -; v_gene: TRBV5-1; CDR3nt: TGCGCCAGCAGCGGACTAGCGGGGGCCTCCAATGAGCAGTTCTTC; CDR3aa: CASSGLAGASNEQFF
j_gene: TRBJ1-3; d_gene: -; abundance: -; v_gene: TRBV10-3; CDR3nt: TGTGCCATCAGTGACTCCGCGGGAACTGGAAACACCATATATTTT; CDR3aa: CAISDSAGTGNTIYF
j_gene: TRBJ1-1; d_gene: -; abundance: once; v_gene: TRBV27; CDR3nt: TGTGCCAGCCAACAGGGTTCATTGGCTTTCTTT; CDR3aa: CASQQGSLAFF
j_gene: TRBJ2-4; d_gene: TRBD1; abundance: -; v_gene: TRBV30; CDR3nt: TGTGCCTCACAGGGGGCAAACATTCAGTACTTC; CDR3aa: CASQGANIQYF
j_gene: TRBJ2-1; d_gene: -; abundance: -; v_gene: TRBV28; CDR3nt: TGTGCCAGCAGTCCGCGAGGGAGCAATGAGCAGTTCTTC; CDR3aa: CASSPRGSNEQFF
j_gene: TRBJ1-4; d_gene: -; abundance: once; v_gene: TRBV27; CDR3nt: TGTGCCAGCAGTTTAGGTCATGACAGAAAACTGTTTTTT; CDR3aa: CASSLGHDRKLFF
j_gene: TRBJ1-2; d_gene: -; abundance: -; v_gene: TRBV2; CDR3nt: TGTGCCAGCAGTGAATCCTGGGCGGAGGCCTATGGCTACACCTTC; CDR3aa: CASSESWAEAYGYTF
j_gene: TRBJ1-4; d_gene: TRBD1; abundance: -; v_gene: TRBV28; CDR3nt: TGTGCCAGCAGTCCGGGGACAGGTTCAACTAATGAAAAACTGTTTTTT; CDR3aa: CASSPGTGSTNEKLFF
j_gene: TRBJ2-7; d_gene: TRBD1; abundance: -; v_gene: TRBV6-1; CDR3nt: TGTGCCAGCAAGCCCGGGACAGTCTACGAGCAGTACTTC; CDR3aa: CASKPGTVYEQYF
j_gene: TRBJ1-2; d_gene: -; abundance: -; v_gene: TRBV5-1; CDR3nt: TGCGCCAGCCACGACGTGTGGAGGGGATTTAACTATGGCTACACCTTC; CDR3aa: CASHDVWRGFNYGYTF
j_gene: TRBJ2-1; d_gene: -; abundance: once; v_gene: TRBV5-6; CDR3nt: TGTGCCAGCAGCGCCTTTCAGGGGAGCTCCTACAATGAGCAGTTCTTC; CDR3aa: CASSAFQGSSYNEQFF
j_gene: TRBJ1-4; d_gene: -; abundance: -; v_gene: TRBV11-2; CDR3nt: TGTGCCAGCAGCCTCCGGACGGGGGAAAAACTGTTTTTT; CDR3aa: CASSLRTGEKLFF
j_gene: TRBJ1-1; d_gene: TRBD1; abundance: -; v_gene: TRBV30; CDR3nt: TGTGCCTGGACCGGACAGGGGGCACAGGTGGCTTTCTTT; CDR3aa: CAWTGQGAQVAFF
j_gene: TRBJ1-2; d_gene: -; abundance: -; v_gene: TRBV6-6; CDR3nt: TGTGCCAGCAGTTCAATACAGGGCGTTAACTATGGCTACACCTTC; CDR3aa: CASSSIQGVNYGYTF
j_gene: TRBJ2-3; d_gene: TRBD1; abundance: -; v_gene: TRBV5-1; CDR3nt: TGCGCCAGCAGCTCTACAGGGGGCACAGATACGCAGTATTTT; CDR3aa: CASSSTGGTDTQYF
j_gene: TRBJ1-4; d_gene: -; abundance: -; v_gene: TRBV28; CDR3nt: TGTGCCAGCAGCCGAGGGGGAACTAATGAAAAACTGTTTTTT; CDR3aa: CASSRGGTNEKLFF
j_gene: TRBJ2-5; d_gene: -; abundance: once; v_gene: TRBV7-3; CDR3nt: TGTGCCAGCAGCTTAGGAGGGACCGAAGAGACCCAGTACTTC; CDR3aa: CASSLGGTEETQYF
j_gene: TRBJ1-5; d_gene: -; abundance: -; v_gene: TRBV6-6; CDR3nt: TGTGCCAGCAGTCGGACACCCGACGGGGGTCAGCCCCAGCATTTT; CDR3aa: CASSRTPDGGQPQHF
j_gene: TRBJ1-5; d_gene: TRBD1; abundance: few; v_gene: TRBV2; CDR3nt: TGTGCCAGCAGCTTCAGGACAGGCTCTAGCAATCAGCCCCAGCATTTT; CDR3aa: CASSFRTGSSNQPQHF
j_gene: TRBJ2-6; d_gene: TRBD1; abundance: few; v_gene: TRBV11-3; CDR3nt: TGTGCCAGCAGCCCAGGTCCCGGGACAGGGCCCGGGGCCAACGTCCTGACTTTC; CDR3aa: CASSPGPGTGPGANVLTF
j_gene: TRBJ2-5; d_gene: TRBD1; abundance: -; v_gene: TRBV7-3; CDR3nt: TGTGCCAGCAGCTTAGGTGGGACAGGGAAAGAGACCCAGTACTTC; CDR3aa: CASSLGGTGKETQYF
j_gene: TRBJ2-7; d_gene: TRBD1; abundance: few; v_gene: TRBV11-2; CDR3nt: TGTGCCAGCAGCTGGGACAGCCGCTCCTACGAGCAGTACTTC; CDR3aa: CASSWDSRSYEQYF
j_gene: TRBJ1-3; d_gene: -; abundance: -; v_gene: TRBV7-9; CDR3nt: TGTGCCAGCAGCCTCACGGGGTCTGGAAACACCATATATTTT; CDR3aa: CASSLTGSGNTIYF